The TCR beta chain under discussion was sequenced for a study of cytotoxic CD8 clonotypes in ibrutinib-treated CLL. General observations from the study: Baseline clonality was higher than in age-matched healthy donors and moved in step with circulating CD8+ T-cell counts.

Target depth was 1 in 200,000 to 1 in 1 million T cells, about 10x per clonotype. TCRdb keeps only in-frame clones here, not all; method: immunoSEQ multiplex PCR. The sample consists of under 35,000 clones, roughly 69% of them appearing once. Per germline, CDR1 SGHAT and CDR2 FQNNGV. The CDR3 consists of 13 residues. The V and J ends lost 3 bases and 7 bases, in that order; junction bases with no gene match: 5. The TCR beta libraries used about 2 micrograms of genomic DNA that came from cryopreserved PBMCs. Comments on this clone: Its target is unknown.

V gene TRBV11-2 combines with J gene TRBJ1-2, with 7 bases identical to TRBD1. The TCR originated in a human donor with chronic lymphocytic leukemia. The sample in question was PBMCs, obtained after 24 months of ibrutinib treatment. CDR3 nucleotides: TGTGCCAGCAGCTTGACTACAGGGGTTGGCTACACCTTC. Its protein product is CASSLTTGVGYTF.